The present TCR beta chain was sequenced within a study of T cells in localized non-small cell lung cancer. This table comes from immunoSEQ multiplex PCR, and its TCRdb copy is limited to in-frame clones, with some not included. The sample shows approximately 15,000 clones, 90% of them seen only once. Study-wide results and limits: Uninvolved adjacent lung had more T cell clonality than any other tissue, topping tumor. Multi-region tumor sequencing was not done, so intratumor heterogeneity could not be excluded. There were a median around 60 of the top 100 tumor clones appearing in adjacent lung.

To note about this clone: Antigen unknown.

The J segment lost 0 bases and the V segment lost 4 bases, leaving 3 bases of the junction unmatched. Germline V gene lookup returns CDR1 SGHRS and CDR2 YFSETQ. The CDR3 contains 17 residues. This receptor was taken from a woman between 35 and 70 years old with stage III lung adenocarcinoma. The specimen comprised peripheral blood mononuclear cells, sampled before any cancer treatment. The chain couples TRBV5-1 to TRBJ2-3; TRBD2 matches at 15 bases. CDR3 DNA sequence: TGCGCCAGCAGCGGGACTAGCGGGGGGTCTAGCACAGATACGCAGTATTTT. Translated: CASSGTSGGSSTDTQYF.